This T cell receptor (beta chain) was recorded in a study of blood T cell repertoires in COVID-19. The repertoire was sequenced with immunoSEQ multiplex PCR; TCRdb's copy has only in-frame clones and lacks some. The sample yields fewer than 350,000 clones, approximately 83% seen once. Germline V gene sequence: CDR1 SGHDN, CDR2 FVKESK. V gave up 3 bases and J gave up 0 bases, with 9 bases separating them. CDR3 length: 15 amino acids. This sequence was found in a woman aged 25 to 45 who had recovered from COVID-19. Specimen: peripheral blood. The rearrangement joins TRBV14 to TRBJ2-1; TRBD1 is a possible D gene (5 bases). The CDR3 region is CASSQGLSSYNEQFF. The CDR3 region has the DNA TGTGCCAGCAGCCAGGGGCTGAGCTCCTACAATGAGCAGTTCTTC.